The present T cell receptor beta chain was sequenced within a study of blood T cells in healthy people across ages. Extraction of total RNA produced a minimum of 5.5 micrograms from each sample. Study-wide results and caveats: Higher diversity and more naive CD4+ cells were features of long-lived donors, compared to aged donors.

V was cut by 5 bases and J by 0 bases, with 11 bases left in between. Germline CDR1 and CDR2: SGHKS and YYEKEE (reference sequence). The CDR3 spans 14 residues. Concerning this clonotype: What it binds is not known.

With a J-beta primer mix and a sample-barcoded 5' primer, a second PCR ran roughly 6 to 12 cycles. TCRdb processed the 5' RACE reads anew with MiXCR; each CDR3 protein has one entry. The repertoire holds over a million distinct CDR3 sequences, with more than 40% as singletons. Sequencing used blood. This chain uses TRBV5-5 with TRBJ1-1; D ambiguous. This TCR derives from a woman in her sixties or seventies in good health. The CDR3 loop reads CASRPQNMNTEAFF. In DNA, the CDR3 is TGTGCCAGCAGACCACAAAACATGAACACTGAAGCTTTCTTT.